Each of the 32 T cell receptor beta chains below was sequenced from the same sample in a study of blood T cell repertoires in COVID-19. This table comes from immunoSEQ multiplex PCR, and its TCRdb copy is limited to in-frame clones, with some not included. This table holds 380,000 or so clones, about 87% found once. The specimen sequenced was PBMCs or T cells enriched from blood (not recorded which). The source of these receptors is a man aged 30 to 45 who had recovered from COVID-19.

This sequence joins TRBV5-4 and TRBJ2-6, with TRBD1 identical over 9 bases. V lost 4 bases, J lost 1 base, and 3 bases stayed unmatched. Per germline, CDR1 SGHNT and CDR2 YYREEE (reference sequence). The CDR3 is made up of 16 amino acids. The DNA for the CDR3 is TGTGCCAGCAGCCTGGGACAGGGATCTGGGGCCAACGTCCTGACTTTC. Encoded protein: CASSLGQGSGANVLTF. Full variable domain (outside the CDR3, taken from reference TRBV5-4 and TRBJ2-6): ETGVTQSPTHLIKTRGQQVTLRCSSQSGHNTVSWYQQALGQGPQFIFQYYREEENGRGNFPPRFSGLQFPNYSSELNVNALELDDSALYLCASSLGQGSGANVLTFGAGSRLTVL.

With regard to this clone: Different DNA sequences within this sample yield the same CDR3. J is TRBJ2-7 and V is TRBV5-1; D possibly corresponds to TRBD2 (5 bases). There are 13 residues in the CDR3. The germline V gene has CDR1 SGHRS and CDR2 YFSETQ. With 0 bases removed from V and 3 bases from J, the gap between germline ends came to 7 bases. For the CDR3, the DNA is TGCGCCAGCAGCTTGGGACGGGACTACGAGCAGTACTTC. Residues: CASSLGRDYEQYF. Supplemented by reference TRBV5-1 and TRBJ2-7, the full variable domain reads KAGVTQTPRYLIKTRGQQVTLSCSPISGHRSVSWYQQTPGQGLQFLFEYFSETQRNKGNFPGRFSGRQFSNSRSEMNVSTLELGDSALYLCASSLGRDYEQYFGPGTRLTVT.

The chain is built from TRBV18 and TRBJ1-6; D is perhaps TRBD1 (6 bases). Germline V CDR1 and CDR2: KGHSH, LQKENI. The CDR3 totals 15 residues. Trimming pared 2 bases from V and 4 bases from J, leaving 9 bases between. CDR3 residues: CASSPGRGYNSPLHF. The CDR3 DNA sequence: TGTGCCAGCTCACCAGGCAGGGGTTATAATTCACCCCTCCACTTT.

In DNA, the CDR3 is TGTGCCAGCAGCCAAGAATCAGGAGGTGGTGGTAATCAGCCCCAGCATTTT. Its protein product is CASSQESGGGGNQPQHF. V gene TRBV3-1 (or the pseudogene TRBV3-2) combines with J gene TRBJ1-5; D unresolved. V was trimmed by 0 bases and J by 4 bases, leaving 16 bases between them. The CDR3 length is 17 residues. Germline CDR1 reads LGHDT; CDR2 reads YNNKEL (reference sequence).

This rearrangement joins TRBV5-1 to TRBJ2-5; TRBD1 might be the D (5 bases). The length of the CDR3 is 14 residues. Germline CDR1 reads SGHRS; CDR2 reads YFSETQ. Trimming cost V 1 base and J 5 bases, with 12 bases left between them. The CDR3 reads CASSLKTAGETQYF. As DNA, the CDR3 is TGCGCCAGCAGCTTGAAGACAGCCGGGGAGACCCAGTACTTC.

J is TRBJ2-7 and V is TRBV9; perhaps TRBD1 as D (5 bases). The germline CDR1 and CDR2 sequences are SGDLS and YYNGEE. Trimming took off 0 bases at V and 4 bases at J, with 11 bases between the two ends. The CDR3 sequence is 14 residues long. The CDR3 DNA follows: TGTGCCAGCAGCGTAGCTTCAGGGATGTACGAGCAGTACTTC. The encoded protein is CASSVASGMYEQYF.

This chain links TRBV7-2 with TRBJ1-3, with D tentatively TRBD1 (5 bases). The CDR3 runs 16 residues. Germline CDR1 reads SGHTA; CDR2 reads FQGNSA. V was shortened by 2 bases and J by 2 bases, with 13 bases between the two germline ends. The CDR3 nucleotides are TGTGCCAGCAGCTTATGGCAGGGAGGAACTGGAAACACCATATATTTT. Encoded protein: CASSLWQGGTGNTIYF.

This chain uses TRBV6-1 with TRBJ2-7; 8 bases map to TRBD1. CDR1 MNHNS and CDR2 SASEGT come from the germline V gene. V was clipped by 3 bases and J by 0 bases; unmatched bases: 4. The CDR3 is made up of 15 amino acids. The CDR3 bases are TGTGCCAGCAGTGACAGGGGGCGGGGCTCCTACGAGCAGTACTTC. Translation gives CASSDRGRGSYEQYF.

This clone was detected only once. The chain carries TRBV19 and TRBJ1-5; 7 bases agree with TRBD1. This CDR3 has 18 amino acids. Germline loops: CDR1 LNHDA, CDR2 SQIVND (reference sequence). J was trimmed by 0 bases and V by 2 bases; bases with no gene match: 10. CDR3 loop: CASSIQAGTAHSNQPQHF. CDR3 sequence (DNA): TGTGCCAGTAGTATACAAGCAGGGACAGCCCATAGCAATCAGCCCCAGCATTTT.

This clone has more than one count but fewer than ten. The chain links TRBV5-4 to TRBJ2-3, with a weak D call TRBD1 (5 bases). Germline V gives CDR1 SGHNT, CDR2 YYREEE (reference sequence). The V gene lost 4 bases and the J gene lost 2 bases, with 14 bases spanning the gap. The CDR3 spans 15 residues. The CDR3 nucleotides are TGTGCCAGCAGCACGATTCTGACAGCCACAGATACGCAGTATTTT. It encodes CASSTILTATDTQYF. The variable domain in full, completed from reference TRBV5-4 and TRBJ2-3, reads ETGVTQSPTHLIKTRGQQVTLRCSSQSGHNTVSWYQQALGQGPQFIFQYYREEENGRGNFPPRFSGLQFPNYSSELNVNALELDDSALYLCASSTILTATDTQYFGPGTRLTVL.

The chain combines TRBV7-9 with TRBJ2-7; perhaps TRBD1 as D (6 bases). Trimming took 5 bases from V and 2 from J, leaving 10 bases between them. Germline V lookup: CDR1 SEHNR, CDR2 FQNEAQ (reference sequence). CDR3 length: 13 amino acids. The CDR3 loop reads CASSRDIAYEQYF. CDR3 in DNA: TGTGCCAGCAGCCGGGACATTGCCTACGAGCAGTACTTC.

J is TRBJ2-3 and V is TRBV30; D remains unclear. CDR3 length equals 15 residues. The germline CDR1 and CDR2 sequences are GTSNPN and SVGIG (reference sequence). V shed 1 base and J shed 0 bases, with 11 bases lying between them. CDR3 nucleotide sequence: TGTGCCTGGAGTGGGCGGAGAATTAGCACAGATACGCAGTATTTT. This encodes CAWSGRRISTDTQYF. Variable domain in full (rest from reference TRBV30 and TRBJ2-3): SQTIHQWPATLVQPVGSPLSLECTVEGTSNPNLYWYRQAAGRGLQLLFYSVGIGQISSEVPQNLSASRPQDRQFILSSKKLLLSDSGFYLCAWSGRRISTDTQYFGPGTRLTVL.

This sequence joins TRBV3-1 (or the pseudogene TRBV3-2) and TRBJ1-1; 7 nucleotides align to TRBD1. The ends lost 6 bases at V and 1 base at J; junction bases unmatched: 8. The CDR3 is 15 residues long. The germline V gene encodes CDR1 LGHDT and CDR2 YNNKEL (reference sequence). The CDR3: CASSPYTGENTEAFF. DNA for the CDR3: TGTGCCAGCAGTCCATACACAGGGGAGAACACTGAAGCTTTCTTT.

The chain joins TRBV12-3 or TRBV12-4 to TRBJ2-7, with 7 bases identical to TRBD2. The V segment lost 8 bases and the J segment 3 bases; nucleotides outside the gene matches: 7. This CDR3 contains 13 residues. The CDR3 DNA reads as TGTGCCAGCGGCGAGCGGGAACTCTACGAGCAGTACTTC. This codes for CASGERELYEQYF.

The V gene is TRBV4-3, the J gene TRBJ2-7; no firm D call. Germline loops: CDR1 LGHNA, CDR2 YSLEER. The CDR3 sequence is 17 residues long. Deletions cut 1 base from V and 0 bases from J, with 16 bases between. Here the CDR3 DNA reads TGCGCCAGCAGCCAAGCCTACAGCCCCCTGGGCTCCTACGAGCAGTACTTC. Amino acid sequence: CASSQAYSPLGSYEQYF.

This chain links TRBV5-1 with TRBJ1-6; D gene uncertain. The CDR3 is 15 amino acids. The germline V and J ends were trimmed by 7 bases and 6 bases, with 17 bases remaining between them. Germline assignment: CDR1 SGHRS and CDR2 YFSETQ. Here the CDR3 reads CASDITVTFNSPLHF. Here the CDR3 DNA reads TGCGCCAGCGATATAACAGTGACCTTTAATTCACCCCTCCACTTT.

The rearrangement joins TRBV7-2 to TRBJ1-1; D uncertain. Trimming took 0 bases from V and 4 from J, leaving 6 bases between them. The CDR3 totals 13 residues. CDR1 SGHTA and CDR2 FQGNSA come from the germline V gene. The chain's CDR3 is CASSLAAVTEAFF. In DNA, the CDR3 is TGTGCCAGCAGCTTAGCGGCGGTCACTGAAGCTTTCTTT. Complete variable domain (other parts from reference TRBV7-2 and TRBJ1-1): GAGVSQSPSNKVTEKGKDVELRCDPISGHTALYWYRQSLGQGLEFLIYFQGNSAPDKSGLPSDRFSAERTGGSVSTLTIQRTQQEDSAVYLCASSLAAVTEAFFGQGTRLTVV.

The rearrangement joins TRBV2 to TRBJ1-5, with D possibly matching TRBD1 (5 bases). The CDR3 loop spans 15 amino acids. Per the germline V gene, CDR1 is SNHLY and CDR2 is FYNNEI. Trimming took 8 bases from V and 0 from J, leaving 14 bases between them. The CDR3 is CASCRDSLSNQPQHF. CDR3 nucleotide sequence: TGTGCCAGCTGCCGAGACAGCCTTAGCAATCAGCCCCAGCATTTT.

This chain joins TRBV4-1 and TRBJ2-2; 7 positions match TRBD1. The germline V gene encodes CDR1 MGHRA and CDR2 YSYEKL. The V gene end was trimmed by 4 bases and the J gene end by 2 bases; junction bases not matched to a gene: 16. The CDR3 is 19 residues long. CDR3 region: CASSPEGGGEGSNTGELFF. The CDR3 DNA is TGCGCCAGCAGCCCCGAAGGGGGCGGTGAGGGTTCAAACACCGGGGAGCTGTTTTTT.

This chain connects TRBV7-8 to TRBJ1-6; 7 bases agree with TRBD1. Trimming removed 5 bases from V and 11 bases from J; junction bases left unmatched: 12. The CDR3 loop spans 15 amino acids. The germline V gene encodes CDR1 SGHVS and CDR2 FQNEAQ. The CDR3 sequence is CASSAREGADPPLHF. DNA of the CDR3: TGTGCCAGCAGCGCCCGGGAGGGGGCGGACCCACCCCTCCACTTT.

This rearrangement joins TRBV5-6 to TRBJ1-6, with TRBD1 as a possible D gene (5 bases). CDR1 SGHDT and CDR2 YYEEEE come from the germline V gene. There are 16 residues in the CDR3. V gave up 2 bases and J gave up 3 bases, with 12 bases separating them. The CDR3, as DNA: TGTGCCAGCAGCTTCATGCGGGACCACTATAATTCACCCCTCCACTTT. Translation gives CASSFMRDHYNSPLHF.

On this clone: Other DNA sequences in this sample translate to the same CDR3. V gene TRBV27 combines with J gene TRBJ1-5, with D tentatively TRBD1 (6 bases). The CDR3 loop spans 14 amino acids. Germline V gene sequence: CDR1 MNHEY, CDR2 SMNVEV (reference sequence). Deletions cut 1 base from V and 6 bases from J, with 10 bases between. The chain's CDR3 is CASSLFRGGQPQHF. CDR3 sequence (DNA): TGTGCCAGCAGTTTATTCAGGGGCGGTCAGCCCCAGCATTTT.

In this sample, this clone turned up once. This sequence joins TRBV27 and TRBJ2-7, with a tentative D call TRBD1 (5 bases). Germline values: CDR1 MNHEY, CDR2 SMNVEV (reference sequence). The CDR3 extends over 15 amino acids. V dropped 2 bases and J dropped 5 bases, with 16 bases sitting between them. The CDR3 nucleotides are TGTGCCAGCAGTTTAGTCGGCAGGGTCGTGGACGAGCAGTACTTC. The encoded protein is CASSLVGRVVDEQYF.

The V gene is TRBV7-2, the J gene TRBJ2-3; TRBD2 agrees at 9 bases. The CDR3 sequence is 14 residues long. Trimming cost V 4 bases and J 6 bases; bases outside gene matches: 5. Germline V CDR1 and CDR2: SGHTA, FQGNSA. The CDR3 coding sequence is TGTGCCAGCAGCTCCTCCGGACTAGCGGATACGCAGTATTTT. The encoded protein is CASSSSGLADTQYF.

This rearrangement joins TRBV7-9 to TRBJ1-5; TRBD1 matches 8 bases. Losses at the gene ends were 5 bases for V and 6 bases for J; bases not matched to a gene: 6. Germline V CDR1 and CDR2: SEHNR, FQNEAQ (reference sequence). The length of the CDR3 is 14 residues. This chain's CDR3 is CASSPQGAGQPQHF. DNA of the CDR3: TGTGCCAGCAGCCCTCAGGGGGCTGGTCAGCCCCAGCATTTT.

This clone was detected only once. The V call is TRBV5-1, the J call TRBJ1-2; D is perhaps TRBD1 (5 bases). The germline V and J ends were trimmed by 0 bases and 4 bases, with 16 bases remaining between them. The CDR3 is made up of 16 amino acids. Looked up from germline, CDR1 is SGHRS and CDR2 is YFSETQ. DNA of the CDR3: TGCGCCAGCAGCTTGGAGGGGACTGAAGACCGCTATGGCTACACCTTC. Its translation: CASSLEGTEDRYGYTF.

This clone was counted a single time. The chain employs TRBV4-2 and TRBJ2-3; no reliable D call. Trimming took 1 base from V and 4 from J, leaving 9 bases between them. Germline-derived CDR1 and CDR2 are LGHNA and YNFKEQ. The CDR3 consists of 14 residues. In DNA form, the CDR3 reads TGTGCCAGCAGCCAAGGCGGCCAATCAGATACGCAGTATTTT. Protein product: CASSQGGQSDTQYF.

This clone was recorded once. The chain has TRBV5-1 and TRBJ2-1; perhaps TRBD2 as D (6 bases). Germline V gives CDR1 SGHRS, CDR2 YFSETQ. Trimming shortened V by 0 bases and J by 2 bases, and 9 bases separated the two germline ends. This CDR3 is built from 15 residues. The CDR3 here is CASSLGAGTYNEQFF. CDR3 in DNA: TGCGCCAGCAGCTTGGGGGCGGGGACCTACAATGAGCAGTTCTTC.

Written as DNA, the CDR3 is TGCGCCAGCAGCACCGGACAGGGGGTCTTTAATTCACCCCTCCACTTT. It yields the protein CASSTGQGVFNSPLHF. The genes are TRBV5-1 and TRBJ1-6, with 10 positions matching TRBD1. Germline-derived CDR1 and CDR2 are SGHRS and YFSETQ. The CDR3 extends over 16 amino acids. V shed 4 bases, J shed 6 bases, and the junction held 7 bases outside the gene matches.

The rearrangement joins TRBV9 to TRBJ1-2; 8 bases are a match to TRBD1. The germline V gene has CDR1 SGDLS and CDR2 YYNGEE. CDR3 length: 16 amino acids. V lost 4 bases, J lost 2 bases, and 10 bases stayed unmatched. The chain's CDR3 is CASSPRTGQGNYGYTF. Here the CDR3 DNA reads TGTGCCAGCAGCCCCCGGACAGGACAGGGAAACTATGGCTACACCTTC.

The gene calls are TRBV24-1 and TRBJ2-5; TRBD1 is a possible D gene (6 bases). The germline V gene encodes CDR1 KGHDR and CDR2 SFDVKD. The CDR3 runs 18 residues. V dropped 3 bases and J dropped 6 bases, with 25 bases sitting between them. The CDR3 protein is CATSDPVGVGDTRQTQYF. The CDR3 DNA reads TGTGCCACCAGTGATCCCGTGGGTGTAGGGGACACCAGGCAGACCCAGTACTTC.

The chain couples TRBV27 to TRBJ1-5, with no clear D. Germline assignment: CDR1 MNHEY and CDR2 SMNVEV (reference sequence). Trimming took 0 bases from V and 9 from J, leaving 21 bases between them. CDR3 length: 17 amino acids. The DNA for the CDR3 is TGTGCCAGCAGTTTATCGGCTAACGAGGGAACAATAATGCCCCAGCATTTT. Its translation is CASSLSANEGTIMPQHF.